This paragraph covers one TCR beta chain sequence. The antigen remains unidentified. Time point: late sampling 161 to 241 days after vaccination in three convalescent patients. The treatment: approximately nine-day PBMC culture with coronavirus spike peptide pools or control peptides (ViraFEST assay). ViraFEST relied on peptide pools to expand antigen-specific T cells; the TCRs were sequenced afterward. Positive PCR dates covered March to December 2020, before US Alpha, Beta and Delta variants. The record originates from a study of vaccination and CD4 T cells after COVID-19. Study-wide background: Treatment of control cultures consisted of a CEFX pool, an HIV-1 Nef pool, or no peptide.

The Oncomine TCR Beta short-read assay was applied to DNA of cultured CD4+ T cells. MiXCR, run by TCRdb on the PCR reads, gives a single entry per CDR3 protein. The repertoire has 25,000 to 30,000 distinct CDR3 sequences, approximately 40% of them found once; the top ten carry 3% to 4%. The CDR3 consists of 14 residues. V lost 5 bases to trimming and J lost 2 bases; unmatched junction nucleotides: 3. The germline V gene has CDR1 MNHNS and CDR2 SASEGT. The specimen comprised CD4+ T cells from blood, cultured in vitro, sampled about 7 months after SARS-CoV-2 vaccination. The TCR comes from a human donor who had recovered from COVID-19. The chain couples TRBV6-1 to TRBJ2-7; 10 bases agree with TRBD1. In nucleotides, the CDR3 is TGTGCCAGCAGTAAGGACAGGGGGACCTACGAGCAGTACTTC. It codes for CASSKDRGTYEQYF.